This is a list of T cell receptor beta chains from one sample in a study of blood T cell repertoires in COVID-19. The assay was immunoSEQ multiplex PCR, and TCRdb's table has in-frame clones only and misses some. The data contain over 250,000 clones, approximately 86% of them singletons. The sequenced material came from peripheral blood. These receptors were obtained from a man aged 35-49 years who had recovered from COVID-19. The CDR3 runs from the conserved cysteine through the conserved F or W. The order of the fields is CDR3 DNA, CDR3 protein, J gene, D gene, clone size, V gene. A D gene is named only where the DNA matches it firmly. A row's size may be missing; if present it is once, few, many or a size class.

CDR3nt: TGTGCCAGCAGCTCCGCCGGGGCCGGGAGGGAAAAACTGTTTTTT
CDR3aa: CASSSAGAGREKLFF
j_gene: TRBJ1-4
d_gene: .
abundance: .
v_gene: TRBV5-4

CDR3nt: TGTGCCTGCTCCTTAAAGGGACTAGCGGGCACGAGCGAGCAGTACTTC
CDR3aa: CACSLKGLAGTSEQYF
j_gene: TRBJ2-7
d_gene: TRBD2
abundance: .
v_gene: TRBV30

CDR3nt: TGTGCCACCAGCAGAGGGGGGACAATTTCCTACGAGCAGTACTTC
CDR3aa: CATSRGGTISYEQYF
j_gene: TRBJ2-7
d_gene: .
abundance: .
v_gene: TRBV15

CDR3nt: TGTGCCAGCAGCCGGGGAGTTGAGGAGACCCAGTACTTC
CDR3aa: CASSRGVEETQYF
j_gene: TRBJ2-5
d_gene: .
abundance: once
v_gene: TRBV7-7

CDR3nt: TGTGCCAGCAGCTCGACAGGGGCCGGAAACACCATATATTTT
CDR3aa: CASSSTGAGNTIYF
j_gene: TRBJ1-3
d_gene: TRBD1
abundance: .
v_gene: TRBV5-6

CDR3nt: TGTGCCAGCAGCACATTGAGTTACGGGGAGCAGTACTTC
CDR3aa: CASSTLSYGEQYF
j_gene: TRBJ2-7
d_gene: .
abundance: .
v_gene: TRBV11-2

CDR3nt: TGCGCCAGCAGCATACAGGGATTGGATGGCTACACCTTC
CDR3aa: CASSIQGLDGYTF
j_gene: TRBJ1-2
d_gene: .
abundance: few
v_gene: TRBV10-1

CDR3nt: TGTGCCAGCACCACGGACAGGGGGGGGAGTGGCTACACCTTC
CDR3aa: CASTTDRGGSGYTF
j_gene: TRBJ1-2
d_gene: TRBD1
abundance: .
v_gene: TRBV2

CDR3nt: TGTGCCAGCAGTTACTCGCCCGGGGTGGTGGATGAAAAACTGTTTTTT
CDR3aa: CASSYSPGVVDEKLFF
j_gene: TRBJ1-4
d_gene: .
abundance: .
v_gene: TRBV6-6

CDR3nt: TGTGCCAGTAGTATTGTAAGCCCCCTAGGGAGAGATACGCAGTATTTT
CDR3aa: CASSIVSPLGRDTQYF
j_gene: TRBJ2-3
d_gene: .
abundance: .
v_gene: TRBV19

CDR3nt: TGTGCCAGCAGCGAGGGGACAGGGCCCTATGGCTACACCTTC
CDR3aa: CASSEGTGPYGYTF
j_gene: TRBJ1-2
d_gene: TRBD1
abundance: .
v_gene: TRBV9

CDR3nt: TGTGCCAGCAGCTCCCACGACAGGGACAATGAGCAGTTCTTC
CDR3aa: CASSSHDRDNEQFF
j_gene: TRBJ2-1
d_gene: TRBD1
abundance: .
v_gene: TRBV7-2

CDR3nt: TGCGCCAGCAGCCGGAGCCGCTCCGGGGTATCCTACGAGCAGTACTTC
CDR3aa: CASSRSRSGVSYEQYF
j_gene: TRBJ2-7
d_gene: .
abundance: .
v_gene: TRBV5-1

CDR3nt: TGTGCCAGCAGTGAAAAGGGACTCGCTACCTACGAGCAGTACTTC
CDR3aa: CASSEKGLATYEQYF
j_gene: TRBJ2-7
d_gene: .
abundance: .
v_gene: TRBV6-1

CDR3nt: TGTGCCAGCAGTTTAGGCCCCGGGCTAGCGAGTAACTCCTACGAGCAGTACTTC
CDR3aa: CASSLGPGLASNSYEQYF
j_gene: TRBJ2-7
d_gene: .
abundance: once
v_gene: TRBV27

CDR3nt: TGTGCCAGCAGTTACTCGGGGGTAGCGGTTACTCGGGAGCAGTTCTTC
CDR3aa: CASSYSGVAVTREQFF
j_gene: TRBJ2-1
d_gene: .
abundance: .
v_gene: TRBV6-2/TRBV6-3

CDR3nt: TGTGCCAGCAGCCCCAGGGCCCAGTACTTC
CDR3aa: CASSPRAQYF
j_gene: TRBJ2-5
d_gene: .
abundance: once
v_gene: TRBV9

CDR3nt: TGTGCCAGCAGTGATATTGGGCAGGGGGCGAGGGAGCAGTACTTC
CDR3aa: CASSDIGQGAREQYF
j_gene: TRBJ2-7
d_gene: TRBD1
abundance: .
v_gene: TRBV2

CDR3nt: TGTGCCAGCAGCGGTACCGGGGGGCCCCGGGAGCAGTTCTTC
CDR3aa: CASSGTGGPREQFF
j_gene: TRBJ2-1
d_gene: .
abundance: once
v_gene: TRBV9

CDR3nt: TGTGCCAGTAGTATAGGGGGACAGGCCCGACTGAACTATGGCTACACCTTC
CDR3aa: CASSIGGQARLNYGYTF
j_gene: TRBJ1-2
d_gene: TRBD1
abundance: .
v_gene: TRBV19

CDR3nt: TGTGCCAGCAGCGCTACAGGGGTTTACACCGGGGAGCTGTTTTTT
CDR3aa: CASSATGVYTGELFF
j_gene: TRBJ2-2
d_gene: TRBD1
abundance: many
v_gene: TRBV9

CDR3nt: TGTGCCAGCAGCTTCGGAGAAAATCAGCCCCAGCATTTT
CDR3aa: CASSFGENQPQHF
j_gene: TRBJ1-5
d_gene: .
abundance: .
v_gene: TRBV7-9

CDR3nt: TGTGCCAGCAGCCGTGAGAACTTTGAAGCTTTCTTT
CDR3aa: CASSRENFEAFF
j_gene: TRBJ1-1
d_gene: .
abundance: .
v_gene: TRBV3-1/TRBV3-2

CDR3nt: TGTGCCAGCAGTCTAAGACAGGGAACGCACGAGCAGTACTTC
CDR3aa: CASSLRQGTHEQYF
j_gene: TRBJ2-7
d_gene: TRBD1
abundance: .
v_gene: TRBV6-5

CDR3nt: TGTGCCAGCAGCCAATATACAGGGTATGGCTACACCTTC
CDR3aa: CASSQYTGYGYTF
j_gene: TRBJ1-2
d_gene: .
abundance: .
v_gene: TRBV14

CDR3nt: TGTGCCATCAGTGCTGGCGGAGGGTTCTACAATGAGCAGTTCTTC
CDR3aa: CAISAGGGFYNEQFF
j_gene: TRBJ2-1
d_gene: .
abundance: once
v_gene: TRBV10-3

CDR3nt: TGTGCCAGCACCAACGATCGAGGCCTCATGGTCTTGAACACTGAAGCTTTCTTT
CDR3aa: CASTNDRGLMVLNTEAFF
j_gene: TRBJ1-1
d_gene: .
abundance: .
v_gene: TRBV27

CDR3nt: TGTGCCAGCAGCCCGCGGGGGACAAACATGAACACTGAAGCTTTCTTT
CDR3aa: CASSPRGTNMNTEAFF
j_gene: TRBJ1-1
d_gene: .
abundance: .
v_gene: TRBV7-9

CDR3nt: TGTGCCAGCAGTGAGCTAGCGGGAGGGCCGAATGAGCAGTTCTTC
CDR3aa: CASSELAGGPNEQFF
j_gene: TRBJ2-1
d_gene: TRBD2
abundance: .
v_gene: TRBV6-1

CDR3nt: TGTGCCAGCAGCAAGCCACCGGGACACCTTAAGCCCCAGCATTTT
CDR3aa: CASSKPPGHLKPQHF
j_gene: TRBJ1-5
d_gene: .
abundance: many
v_gene: TRBV21-1

CDR3nt: TGTGCCAGCTCACCAAGGATAGGTCAGGGGTTGTTCACCTTC
CDR3aa: CASSPRIGQGLFTF
j_gene: TRBJ1-2
d_gene: .
abundance: once
v_gene: TRBV18

CDR3nt: TGCGCCAGCAGCCAAGGGGGCCCCCAGCGGGGCGGTCCGTACGAGCAGTACTTC
CDR3aa: CASSQGGPQRGGPYEQYF
j_gene: TRBJ2-7
d_gene: TRBD2
abundance: .
v_gene: TRBV4-1

CDR3nt: TGTGCCAGCAGCGTAGGGGCTAGCGGGACTGGTGAGCAGTACTTC
CDR3aa: CASSVGASGTGEQYF
j_gene: TRBJ2-7
d_gene: TRBD2
abundance: .
v_gene: TRBV9

CDR3nt: TGTGCCAGCATTCGGGACAGGGGGCGAGGGCAGCCCCAGCATTTT
CDR3aa: CASIRDRGRGQPQHF
j_gene: TRBJ1-5
d_gene: TRBD1
abundance: .
v_gene: TRBV2

CDR3nt: TGTGCCAGTAGTACCCGAAGAGGAGGGACTTCTGGTACGCAGTATTTT
CDR3aa: CASSTRRGGTSGTQYF
j_gene: TRBJ2-3
d_gene: .
abundance: .
v_gene: TRBV19

CDR3nt: TGTGCCAGCAGCGTTACCGGGACTAGCTCCTACGAGCAGTACTTC
CDR3aa: CASSVTGTSSYEQYF
j_gene: TRBJ2-7
d_gene: TRBD2
abundance: .
v_gene: TRBV7-8

CDR3nt: TGTGCCAGTAGCGTAGCGGGGGGCCGGACAGATACGCAGTATTTT
CDR3aa: CASSVAGGRTDTQYF
j_gene: TRBJ2-3
d_gene: TRBD2
abundance: once
v_gene: TRBV19

CDR3nt: TGTGCCAGCAGTTACGGGGAAGGGGGCTATGGCTACACCTTC
CDR3aa: CASSYGEGGYGYTF
j_gene: TRBJ1-2
d_gene: .
abundance: .
v_gene: TRBV6-5

CDR3nt: TGTGCCAGTAGTATAGGTGCGCGGGAGGGCCGAAATGAGCAGTTCTTC
CDR3aa: CASSIGAREGRNEQFF
j_gene: TRBJ2-1
d_gene: TRBD2
abundance: .
v_gene: TRBV19

CDR3nt: TGTGCCATCAGTGAGTTGGGGGATGCCGGGACAGGGGGCGACGAGCAGTACTTC
CDR3aa: CAISELGDAGTGGDEQYF
j_gene: TRBJ2-7
d_gene: TRBD1
abundance: once
v_gene: TRBV10-3

CDR3nt: TGTGCCAGCAGAAACTGGGGCGGGAGCTTGGACAAAAACATTCAGTACTTC
CDR3aa: CASRNWGGSLDKNIQYF
j_gene: TRBJ2-4
d_gene: TRBD2
abundance: few
v_gene: TRBV11-2

CDR3nt: TGTGCCAGCAGTTACGGGGGGAGGGCCTACAATGAGCAGTTCTTC
CDR3aa: CASSYGGRAYNEQFF
j_gene: TRBJ2-1
d_gene: TRBD2
abundance: .
v_gene: TRBV6-5

CDR3nt: TGTGCCAGCAGCTCCAGAGGAAGGGGATTTGGGGATACGCAGTATTTT
CDR3aa: CASSSRGRGFGDTQYF
j_gene: TRBJ2-3
d_gene: .
abundance: .
v_gene: TRBV7-2

CDR3nt: TGTGCCAGCAGCCTAGACGGGACAGGGGAAGAGACCCAGTACTTC
CDR3aa: CASSLDGTGEETQYF
j_gene: TRBJ2-5
d_gene: TRBD1
abundance: .
v_gene: TRBV5-6

CDR3nt: TGTGCCAGCCCTGGGATGGGACAGGGGAATGAGCAGTTCTTC
CDR3aa: CASPGMGQGNEQFF
j_gene: TRBJ2-1
d_gene: TRBD1
abundance: .
v_gene: TRBV7-2

CDR3nt: TGTGCCAGCAGCTCCTCTAGCGGCCCACAAGAGACCCAGTACTTC
CDR3aa: CASSSSSGPQETQYF
j_gene: TRBJ2-5
d_gene: TRBD2
abundance: few
v_gene: TRBV7-3

CDR3nt: TGTGCCTGGAGGGGCTGGGAGGGCCTTTACAATGAGCAGTTCTTC
CDR3aa: CAWRGWEGLYNEQFF
j_gene: TRBJ2-1
d_gene: TRBD2
abundance: .
v_gene: TRBV30

CDR3nt: TGTGCCAGCAGTGACGACGGGGTCCGTGTAAGGAGCTCCTATAATTCACCCCTCCACTTT
CDR3aa: CASSDDGVRVRSSYNSPLHF
j_gene: TRBJ1-6
d_gene: .
abundance: .
v_gene: TRBV6-1

CDR3nt: TGTGCCAGCAGTTACCTTCTAGCGGGGCCGAACGGGGAGCTGTTTTTT
CDR3aa: CASSYLLAGPNGELFF
j_gene: TRBJ2-2
d_gene: TRBD2
abundance: .
v_gene: TRBV6-2/TRBV6-3

CDR3nt: TGTGCCAGTAGTTCCCAGTGGGCTGAGCAGTTCTTC
CDR3aa: CASSSQWAEQFF
j_gene: TRBJ2-1
d_gene: .
abundance: .
v_gene: TRBV19

CDR3nt: TGTGCCAGCAGTTTGGACTTCCAAGAGACCCAGTACTTC
CDR3aa: CASSLDFQETQYF
j_gene: TRBJ2-5
d_gene: .
abundance: .
v_gene: TRBV27

CDR3nt: TGTGCCAGCAGCAGATACCGGGACAGGGTCCAACTAGCCGATCAGCCCCAGCATTTT
CDR3aa: CASSRYRDRVQLADQPQHF
j_gene: TRBJ1-5
d_gene: .
abundance: .
v_gene: TRBV21-1

CDR3nt: TGCGCCAGCAGTCCAAGAGGTGCAGGGCTGAAGGGTGAGCAGTTCTTC
CDR3aa: CASSPRGAGLKGEQFF
j_gene: TRBJ2-1
d_gene: .
abundance: .
v_gene: TRBV23-1

CDR3nt: TGCGCCAGCAGCTGGACCGGACAGGGGATCGTGGATACGCAGTATTTT
CDR3aa: CASSWTGQGIVDTQYF
j_gene: TRBJ2-3
d_gene: TRBD1
abundance: .
v_gene: TRBV5-1

CDR3nt: TGTGCCAGCAGCTTAGTGGAGGGCCCGTTCTTC
CDR3aa: CASSLVEGPFF
j_gene: TRBJ2-1
d_gene: .
abundance: .
v_gene: TRBV7-2